The 22 T cell receptor beta chains given below trace back to one sample, sequenced in a study of T cell responses to AZD1222 COVID-19 vaccine (dated by TCRdb to the early 2020s). The method behind the library was the immunoSEQ multiplex PCR assay. What TCRdb holds here is the immuneACCESS table cut down to in-frame rearrangements. Part of the clones is not present; checked against another copy, under half of the missing clones reflect an unresolved V gene, and the others are unexplained. Within this sample are more than 140,000 clones, with 88% of them counted one time only. Approximately 3.6% of the sample lies in the top ten. The intended sense of this specimen's time point label: baseline before first vaccination. The treatment or condition label, as the study defines it: meningococcal conjugate vaccine given as trial control. The source was peripheral blood, collected on day 0 of MenACWY control vaccination. The receptors shown here come from an adult in good health.

The chain recombines TRBV2 with TRBJ1-2, with D possibly TRBD1 on 5 matching bases. Germline V lookup: CDR1 SNHLY, CDR2 FYNNEI. V gave up 4 bases and J gave up 8 bases, with 8 bases separating them. The CDR3 totals 11 residues. This CDR3 is CASSVGTGYTF. The CDR3 nucleotides read TGTGCCAGCAGTGTAGGGACGGGCTACACCTTC.

The chain's CDR3 is CASSLLGESGANVLTF. CDR3 in DNA: TGTGCCAGCAGTTTATTGGGGGAATCTGGGGCCAACGTCCTGACTTTC. The V and J genes are TRBV27 and TRBJ2-6; tentatively, D is TRBD1 or TRBD2 (5 bases each). V was pared by 1 base and J by 1 base, with 8 bases between. Germline V lookup: CDR1 MNHEY, CDR2 SMNVEV (reference sequence). The CDR3 loop spans 16 amino acids. The whole variable domain, remainder taken from reference TRBV27 and TRBJ2-6, is EAQVTQNPRYLITVTGKKLTVTCSQNMNHEYMSWYRQDPGLGLRQIYYSMNVEVTDKGDVPEGYKVSRKEKRNFPLILESPSPNQTSLYFCASSLLGESGANVLTFGAGSRLTVL.

The chain combines TRBV11-3 with TRBJ2-5; 7 bases are shared with TRBD2. Germline CDR1 is SGHNT and CDR2 is YENEEA. J gave up 5 bases and V 4 bases, and 10 bases lay outside the gene matches. This CDR3 is built from 15 residues. This CDR3 is CASSSPWTRTETQYF. CDR3 in DNA: TGTGCCAGCAGCTCCCCTTGGACTAGAACCGAGACCCAGTACTTC.

This chain connects TRBV4-3 to TRBJ1-4, with no clear D. V lost 1 base to trimming and J lost 8 bases, with 11 bases between them. Germline V gene lookup returns CDR1 LGHNA and CDR2 YSLEER. The CDR3 spans 14 residues. The CDR3 DNA follows: TGCGCCAGCAGCCAAGGTTGGGGAGGCGAAAAACTGTTTTTT. Protein: CASSQGWGGEKLFF.

This chain links TRBV11-2 with TRBJ1-2; D is unresolved. The ends were cut back, 3 bases at V and 8 bases at J, with 13 bases in the middle. Germline lookup yields CDR1 SGHAT and CDR2 FQNNGV. The CDR3 is made up of 13 amino acids. CDR3: CASSLVGAGGYTF. For the CDR3, the DNA is TGTGCCAGCAGCTTGGTCGGCGCGGGGGGCTACACCTTC.

V gene TRBV7-3 combines with J gene TRBJ2-5; 8 nucleotides match TRBD2. The trim removed 2 bases at V and 3 bases at J, leaving 5 bases unmatched. The germline CDR1 and CDR2 sequences are SGHTA and FQGTGA. The CDR3 length is 15 residues. The CDR3 DNA reads TGTGCCAGCAGCTTAGGTGTTAGCGGGAAAGAGACCCAGTACTTC. Protein: CASSLGVSGKETQYF. The full variable domain, completed using reference TRBV7-3 and TRBJ2-5, is GAGVSQTPSNKVTEKGKYVELRCDPISGHTALYWYRQSLGQGPEFLIYFQGTGAADDSGLPNDRFFAVRPEGSVSTLKIQRTERGDSAVYLCASSLGVSGKETQYFGPGTRLLVL.

The chain recombines TRBV5-6 with TRBJ1-6; no clear D gene. Germline CDR1 SGHDT, CDR2 YYEEEE. The V end lost 2 bases, the J end lost 5 bases, and 8 bases lay between the germline ends. The CDR3 extends over 14 amino acids. DNA for the CDR3: TGTGCCAGCAGCTTTGGTGGAAATAATTCACCCCTCCACTTT. As protein: CASSFGGNNSPLHF.

The CDR3 region is CASRSRDFGEQYF. For the CDR3, the DNA is TGTGCCAGCAGGTCCAGGGATTTCGGCGAGCAGTACTTC. The chain couples TRBV6-5 to TRBJ2-7, with TRBD1 as a possible D gene (5 bases). Per the germline V gene, CDR1 is MNHEY and CDR2 is SVGAGI. This CDR3 spans 13 amino acids. The V and J ends lost 6 bases and 6 bases respectively, with 15 bases between them.

This chain uses TRBV5-1 with TRBJ2-7, with D perhaps matching TRBD2 (6 bases). CDR1 SGHRS and CDR2 YFSETQ come from the germline V gene. Trimming pared 4 bases from V and 3 bases from J, leaving 20 bases between. CDR3 length: 16 residues. The CDR3: CASSVEGGLAYYEQYF. CDR3 DNA sequence: TGCGCCAGCAGCGTGGAGGGCGGATTAGCCTACTACGAGCAGTACTTC.

The CDR3 here is CASSFDRGSGNEQFF. Written as DNA, the CDR3 is TGTGCCAGCAGCTTTGACAGGGGTTCGGGGAATGAGCAGTTCTTC. The rearrangement uses TRBV7-3 and TRBJ2-1; 8 positions agree with TRBD1. CDR1 SGHTA and CDR2 FQGTGA come from the germline V gene. Germline trimming cut 3 bases from V and 7 bases from J; bases unmatched to any gene: 8. The CDR3 consists of 15 residues.

With respect to this clone: A junction end diverges from the germline sequence, so it may reflect a read error. The CDR3: CASSDGSSFSKYGYTF. For the CDR3, the DNA is TGTGCCAGCAGTGACGGGTCCTCCTTCTCTAAGTATGGCTACACCTTC. The chain combines TRBV6-1 with TRBJ1-2; D ambiguous. The CDR3 is made up of 16 amino acids. CDR1 is MNHNS and CDR2 is SASEGT in the germline V gene.

The V and J genes are TRBV29-1 and TRBJ2-7; 9 bases are a match to TRBD1. The junction had 21 bases not matched to a gene; V was cut back by 1 base and J by 5 bases. CDR3 length: 19 residues. CDR1 and CDR2 from the germline V gene are SQVTM and ANQGSEA. The CDR3 DNA reads TGCAGCGTTGAAGTTCCCGGGACAGGGTCCCGAGGTACGGCGGACGAGCAGTACTTC. Translation gives CSVEVPGTGSRGTADEQYF.

J is TRBJ1-5 and V is TRBV18, with 8 positions matching TRBD1. Trimming removed 0 bases from V and 4 bases from J; junction bases left unmatched: 2. From germline, CDR1 is KGHSH and CDR2 LQKENI. The CDR3 totals 15 residues. The CDR3 region has the DNA TGTGCCAGCTCACCACCCGGGACAGGAAATCAGCCCCAGCATTTT. Its translation is CASSPPGTGNQPQHF.

There are a few counts of this clone. The chain couples TRBV5-4 to TRBJ1-1; 8 bases are shared with TRBD1. Germline CDR1 and CDR2: SGHNT and YYREEE (reference sequence). The CDR3 contains 13 residues. V gave up 0 bases and J gave up 8 bases; unmatched junction bases: 3. The CDR3 bases are TGTGCCAGCAGCTTGGGTGGGACAGGCGAAGCTTTCTTT. This codes for CASSLGGTGEAFF.

This clone was seen a handful of times. This chain uses TRBV12-3 or TRBV12-4 with TRBJ2-5; D gene ambiguous. The V and J ends lost 8 bases and 1 base respectively, with 8 bases between them. The CDR3 loop spans 12 amino acids. This CDR3 reads CASGDIQETQYF. CDR3 sequence (DNA): TGTGCCAGCGGAGACATCCAAGAGACCCAGTACTTC.

This clone was observed a handful of times. The chain uses TRBV28 and TRBJ1-2, with a tentative D call TRBD1 (6 bases). CDR1 and CDR2 (germline): MDHEN, SYDVKM. The CDR3 covers 14 residues. V lost 4 bases and J lost 2, with 11 bases in between. The CDR3 sequence: CASSWTATNYGYTF. CDR3 nucleotides: TGTGCCAGCAGTTGGACAGCCACCAACTATGGCTACACCTTC.

This clone was observed once. The rearrangement links TRBV24-1 to TRBJ2-7, with D perhaps TRBD2 (5 bases). Trimming pared 9 bases from V and 7 bases from J, leaving 15 bases between. The CDR3 contains 12 residues. Per the germline V gene, CDR1 is KGHDR and CDR2 is SFDVKD. DNA for the CDR3: TGTGCCACCCCTAGTAACTGGGAGGAGCAGTACTTC. Translating it yields CATPSNWEEQYF.

The chain recombines TRBV5-6 with TRBJ2-7, with TRBD1 matching over 8 bases. Germline V gives CDR1 SGHDT, CDR2 YYEEEE. The CDR3 totals 15 residues. Losses at the gene ends were 4 bases for V and 4 bases for J; bases not matched to a gene: 10. The CDR3 loop reads CASSLLTGGAYEQYF. In DNA, the CDR3 is TGTGCCAGCAGCCTGTTAACAGGGGGTGCTTACGAGCAGTACTTC. Full variable domain (outside the CDR3, taken from reference TRBV5-6 and TRBJ2-7): DAGVTQSPTHLIKTRGQQVTLRCSPKSGHDTVSWYQQALGQGPQFIFQYYEEEERQRGNFPDRFSGHQFPNYSSELNVNALLLGDSALYLCASSLLTGGAYEQYFGPGTRLTVT.

V usage is TRBV7-9 and J usage is TRBJ2-1, with a weak D call TRBD1 (6 bases). Trimming left V 4 bases short and J 6 bases short, with 16 bases between. The CDR3 length is 15 residues. The germline gives CDR1 SEHNR, CDR2 FQNEAQ (reference sequence). The CDR3 bases are TGTGCCAGCAGCTCAGGACAGATCGATCCCAATGAGCAGTTCTTC. It codes for CASSSGQIDPNEQFF.

The V call is TRBV3-1 (or the pseudogene TRBV3-2), the J call TRBJ2-3; 8 bases align to TRBD2. Trimming removed 4 bases from V and 6 bases from J; junction bases left unmatched: 12. Germline V gene data show CDR1 as LGHDT and CDR2 as YNNKEL (reference sequence). The CDR3 is made up of 16 amino acids. CDR3 sequence (DNA): TGTGCCAGCAGCCCGCTCGGGGGGACTAGGCGTGATACGCAGTATTTT. Translation: CASSPLGGTRRDTQYF.

The gene calls are TRBV5-8 and TRBJ2-5; 10 bases align to TRBD2. The CDR3 sequence is 15 residues long. J was trimmed by 5 bases and V by 4 bases; bases with no gene match: 8. The germline V gene encodes CDR1 SGHTS and CDR2 YDEGEE. The CDR3 coding sequence is TGTGCCAGCAGCCTACGGGGACTAGCGATGGAGACCCAGTACTTC. This translates into CASSLRGLAMETQYF. Supplemented by reference TRBV5-8 and TRBJ2-5, the full variable domain reads EAGVTQSPTHLIKTRGQQATLRCSPISGHTSVYWYQQALGLGLQFLLWYDEGEERNRGNFPPRFSGRQFPNYSSELNVNALELEDSALYLCASSLRGLAMETQYFGPGTRLLVL.

There are a few counts of this clone. This chain connects TRBV20-1 to TRBJ1-2, with D hard to call. This CDR3 region has 11 residues. Trimming left V 4 bases short and J 8 bases short, with 11 bases between. Germline-derived CDR1 and CDR2 are DFQATT and SNEGSKA (reference sequence). The CDR3 protein is CSATWAGGYTF. The CDR3 DNA follows: TGCAGTGCTACCTGGGCCGGGGGCTACACCTTC.